The TCR beta chain described here comes from a study of memory CD4+ T cells and cytomegalovirus serostatus. Germline V gene lookup returns CDR1 SGHRS and CDR2 YFSETQ. The CDR3 totals 14 residues. With 0 bases removed from V and 0 bases from J, the gap between germline ends came to 6 bases. This clone was found a few times. Other DNA sequences within the sample encode an identical CDR3. Single viable CD3+CD4+CD8-CD45RO+ cells were sorted as the memory CD4+ T cells. The protocol was immunoSEQ multiplex PCR, while the TCRdb copy is restricted to in-frame clones and leaves out a portion. The sample includes 45,000 to 60,000 clones, about 78% seen only once; the top ten take roughly 0.61%.

J is TRBJ1-1 and V is TRBV5-1, with D uncertain. Sequenced material: memory CD4+ T cells from blood. The TCR sequence derives from an adult in good health and CMV-seronegative. The CDR3: CASSLASMNTEAFF. CDR3 sequence (DNA): TGCGCCAGCAGCTTGGCAAGTATGAACACTGAAGCTTTCTTT.